These T cell receptor beta chains were read from a single sample in a study of patients and donors after allogeneic stem cell transplantation. Via MiXCR, TCRdb re-called the RT-PCR reads, giving one row per CDR3 protein. The sample lists approximately 200,000 distinct CDR3 sequences; 35% to 45% were seen once. Sequencing used blood, either unsorted or a sorted T cell fraction (not recorded which). The receptor source for this set is a human donor who was either an allogeneic HSCT recipient or a stem cell or donor lymphocyte infusion donor (not recorded which). It is not recorded whose cells these are; they may come from a transplant donor. CDR3s include the opening cysteine and the closing phenylalanine or tryptophan. Fields, in order: V gene, J gene, D gene, clone size, CDR3 protein, CDR3 DNA. A D gene is named only where the DNA matches it firmly. Some rows have no size entry. The others give once, few or many, or a class for an expanded clone.

V: TRBV12-3/TRBV12-4
J: TRBJ1-2
D: -
size: few
CDR3: CASIHGPGMGGYTF
DNA: TGTGCCAGCATCCATGGGCCAGGGATGGGAGGCTACACCTTC

V: TRBV20-1
J: TRBJ1-1
D: -
size: -
CDR3: CSAQTPSTEAFF
DNA: TGCAGTGCACAAACGCCCAGCACTGAAGCTTTCTTT

V: TRBV15
J: TRBJ1-6
D: -
size: few
CDR3: CATSRDRQVARDSPLHF
DNA: TGTGCCACCAGCAGAGATCGGCAGGTGGCCAGAGATTCACCCCTCCACTTT

V: TRBV5-5
J: TRBJ2-3
D: -
size: -
CDR3: CASSWGGPTDTQYF
DNA: TGTGCCAGCAGCTGGGGGGGGCCCACAGATACGCAGTATTTT

V: TRBV27
J: TRBJ2-2
D: -
size: -
CDR3: CASSFRSTGELFF
DNA: TGTGCCAGCAGTTTCCGCAGCACCGGGGAGCTGTTTTTT

V: TRBV29-1
J: TRBJ1-1
D: TRBD1
size: few
CDR3: CSVRDSYTEAFF
DNA: TGCAGCGTACGGGACAGCTACACTGAAGCTTTCTTT

V: TRBV5-6
J: TRBJ1-1
D: TRBD1
size: few
CDR3: CASSLFFLGQGASTEAFF
DNA: TGTGCCAGCAGCTTGTTTTTCTTAGGACAGGGGGCATCTACTGAAGCTTTCTTT

V: TRBV9
J: TRBJ1-2
D: -
size: -
CDR3: CASSTPVGGVNGYTF
DNA: TGTGCCAGCAGCACCCCGGTGGGGGGAGTAAATGGCTACACCTTC

V: TRBV7-2
J: TRBJ1-1
D: TRBD1
size: -
CDR3: CASSLKDRVEAFF
DNA: TGTGCCAGCAGCTTGAAGGACAGGGTGGAAGCTTTCTTT

V: TRBV5-1
J: TRBJ1-5
D: -
size: few
CDR3: CASSSDGGQPQHF
DNA: TGCGCCAGCAGCTCGGATGGGGGTCAGCCCCAGCATTTT